The sequence of this T cell receptor (beta chain) was determined in a study of T cell responses to AZD1222 COVID-19 vaccine. Libraries were prepared by immunoSEQ multiplex PCR; TCRdb keeps only in-frame clonotypes and omits some of them. The sample consists of about 82,000 clones, about 90% of them appearing once. Germline V gene data show CDR1 as MGHRA and CDR2 as YSYEKL. V dropped 6 bases and J dropped 7; count of bases not matched to a gene: 11. The CDR3 loop spans 16 amino acids. Specimen: peripheral blood, collected 28 days after the second AZD1222 dose. The chain uses TRBV4-1 and TRBJ2-2; 10 bases are a match to TRBD2. The receptor was isolated from an adult who received the AZD1222 COVID-19 vaccine. CDR3 DNA sequence: TGCGCCAGCAGTTTAGCGGGGGGAATTGGGTACGGGGAGCTGTTTTTT. Its protein is CASSLAGGIGYGELFF.